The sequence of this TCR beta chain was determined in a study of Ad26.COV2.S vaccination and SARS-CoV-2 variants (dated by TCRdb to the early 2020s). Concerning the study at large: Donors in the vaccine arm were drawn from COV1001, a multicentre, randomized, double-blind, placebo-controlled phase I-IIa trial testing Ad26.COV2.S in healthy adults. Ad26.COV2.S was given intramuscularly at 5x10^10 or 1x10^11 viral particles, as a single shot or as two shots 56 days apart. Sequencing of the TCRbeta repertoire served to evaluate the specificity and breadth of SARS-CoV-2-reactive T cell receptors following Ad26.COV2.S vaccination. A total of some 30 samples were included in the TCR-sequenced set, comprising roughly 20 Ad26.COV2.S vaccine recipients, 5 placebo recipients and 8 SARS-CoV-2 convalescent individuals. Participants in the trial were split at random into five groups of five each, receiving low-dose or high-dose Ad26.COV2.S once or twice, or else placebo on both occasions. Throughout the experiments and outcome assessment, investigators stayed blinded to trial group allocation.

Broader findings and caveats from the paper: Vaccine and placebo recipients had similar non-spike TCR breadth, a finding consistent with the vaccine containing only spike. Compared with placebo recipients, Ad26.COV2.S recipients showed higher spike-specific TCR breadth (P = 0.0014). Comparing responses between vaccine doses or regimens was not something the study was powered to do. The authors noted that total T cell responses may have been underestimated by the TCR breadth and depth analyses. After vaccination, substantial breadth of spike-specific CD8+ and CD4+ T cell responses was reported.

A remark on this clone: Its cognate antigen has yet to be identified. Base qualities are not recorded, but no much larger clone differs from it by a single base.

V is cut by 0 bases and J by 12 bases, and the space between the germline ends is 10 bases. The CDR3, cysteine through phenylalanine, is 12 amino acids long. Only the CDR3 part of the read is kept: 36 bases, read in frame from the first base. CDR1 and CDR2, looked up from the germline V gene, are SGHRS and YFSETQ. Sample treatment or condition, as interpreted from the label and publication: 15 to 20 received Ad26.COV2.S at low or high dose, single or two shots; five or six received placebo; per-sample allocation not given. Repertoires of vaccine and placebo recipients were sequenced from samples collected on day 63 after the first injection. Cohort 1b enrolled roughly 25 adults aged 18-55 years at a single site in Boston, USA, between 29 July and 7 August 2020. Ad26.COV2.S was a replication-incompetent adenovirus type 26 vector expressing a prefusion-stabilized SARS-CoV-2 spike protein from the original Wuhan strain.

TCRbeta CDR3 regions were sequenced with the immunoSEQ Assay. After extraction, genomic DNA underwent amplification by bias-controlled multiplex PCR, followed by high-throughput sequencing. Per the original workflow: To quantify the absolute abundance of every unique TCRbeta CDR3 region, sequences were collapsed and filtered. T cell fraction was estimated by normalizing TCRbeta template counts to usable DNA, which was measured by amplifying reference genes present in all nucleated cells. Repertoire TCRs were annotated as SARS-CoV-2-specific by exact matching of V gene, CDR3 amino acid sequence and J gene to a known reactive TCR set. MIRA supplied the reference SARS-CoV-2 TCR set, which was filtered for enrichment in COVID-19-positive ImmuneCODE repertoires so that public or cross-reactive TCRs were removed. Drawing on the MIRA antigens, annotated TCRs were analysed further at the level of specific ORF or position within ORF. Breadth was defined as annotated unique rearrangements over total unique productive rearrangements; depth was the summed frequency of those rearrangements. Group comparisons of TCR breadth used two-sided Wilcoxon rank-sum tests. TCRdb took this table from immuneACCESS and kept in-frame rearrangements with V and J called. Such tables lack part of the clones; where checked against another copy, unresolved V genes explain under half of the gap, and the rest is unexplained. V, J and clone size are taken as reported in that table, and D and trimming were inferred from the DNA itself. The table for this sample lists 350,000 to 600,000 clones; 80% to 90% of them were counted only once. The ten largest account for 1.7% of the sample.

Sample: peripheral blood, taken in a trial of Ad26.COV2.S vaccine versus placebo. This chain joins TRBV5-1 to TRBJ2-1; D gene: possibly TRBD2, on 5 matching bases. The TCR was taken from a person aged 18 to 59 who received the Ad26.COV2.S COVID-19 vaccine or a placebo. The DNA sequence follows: TGCGCCAGCAGCTTGGGGGGAGCGCTGCAGTTCTTC. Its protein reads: CASSLGGALQFF.